The 24 T cell receptor beta chains below all came from one sample that was sequenced in a study of breast tumors, draining lymph nodes, adjacent tissues. TCRdb itself ran the multiplex PCR reads through MiXCR, one entry per CDR3 protein. Of 290,000 or so distinct CDR3 sequences in the sample, over 30% are singletons; the top ten hold around 1.1%. Breast cancer patients provided tissue from their axillary draining lymph nodes. The source material was axillary lymph node tissue. These receptors were obtained from a female donor with breast cancer. Some clones in this sample may be carry-over from other donors' samples.

The chain employs TRBV20-1 and TRBJ2-5; 9 bases match TRBD2. The V segment lost 6 bases and the J segment 1 base; nucleotides outside the gene matches: 9. Per germline, CDR1 DFQATT and CDR2 SNEGSKA (reference sequence). The CDR3 loop spans 15 amino acids. In DNA, the CDR3 is TGCAGTGCCATACCGAGCGGGAGGACCCAAGAGACCCAGTACTTC. Its translation is CSAIPSGRTQETQYF.

This clonotype has a count of ten or more. V gene TRBV24-1 combines with J gene TRBJ2-1; no definite D call. The CDR3 is made up of 15 amino acids. CDR1 KGHDR and CDR2 SFDVKD come from the germline V gene. Trimming pared 3 bases from V and 0 bases from J, leaving 8 bases between. CDR3 coding DNA: TGTGCCACCAGTGATACTTGGAGCTCCTACAATGAGCAGTTCTTC. Its protein is CATSDTWSSYNEQFF.

This chain joins TRBV15 and TRBJ1-1; D unresolved. The ends were cut back, 4 bases at V and 1 base at J, with 7 bases in the middle. This CDR3 has 13 residues. CDR1 is LNHNV and CDR2 is YYDKDF in the germline V gene (reference sequence). This CDR3 reads CATSKGQNTEAFF. The CDR3 coding sequence is TGTGCCACCAGCAAAGGGCAGAACACTGAAGCTTTCTTT. Filled out from reference TRBV15 and TRBJ1-1, the complete variable domain reads DAMVIQNPRYQVTQFGKPVTLSCSQTLNHNVMYWYQQKSSQAPKLLFHYYDKDFNNEADTPDNFQSRRPNTSFCFLDIRSPGLGDTAMYLCATSKGQNTEAFFGQGTRLTVV.

In this sample, this clonotype turned up many times. The rearrangement uses TRBV11-3 and TRBJ2-1; 10 nucleotides match TRBD2. Germline lookup yields CDR1 SGHNT and CDR2 YENEEA. This CDR3 is 13 amino acids long. Unmatched junction bases numbered 2, after V lost 6 bases and J lost 6 bases. DNA for the CDR3: TGTGCCAGCAGGGTAGCGGGAGGCAATGAGCAGTTCTTC. Protein product: CASRVAGGNEQFF.

This clonotype was detected ten times or more. The rearrangement joins TRBV6-6 to TRBJ2-6; TRBD2 might be the D (5 bases). From germline, CDR1 is MNHNY and CDR2 SVGAGI (reference sequence). V lost 2 bases to trimming and J lost 2 bases, with 10 bases between them. The CDR3 has 16 residues. The CDR3 is CASSYHTGTGANVLTF. The CDR3 bases are TGTGCCAGCAGTTACCATACGGGGACTGGGGCCAACGTCCTGACTTTC.

The sample holds many counts of this clonotype. The chain recombines TRBV5-6 with TRBJ1-2, with D tentatively TRBD1 (5 bases). This CDR3 has 13 residues. V was pared by 4 bases and J by 7 bases, with 14 bases between. Looked up from germline, CDR1 is SGHDT and CDR2 is YYEEEE. CDR3: CASSPTGSSGYTF. CDR3 in DNA: TGTGCCAGCAGCCCCACAGGTTCCTCTGGCTACACCTTC.

This clonotype was seen a single time. One base away lies a much larger clone, so this may be a sequencing read error. This rearrangement joins TRBV7-2 to TRBJ1-4; D perhaps matches TRBD1 (6 bases). The CDR3 covers 15 residues. Germline-derived CDR1 and CDR2 are SGHTA and FQGNSA. As DNA, the CDR3 is TGTGCCAGCAGCTTAGATCCGGGGGGCAATGAAAAACTGCTTTTT. Its protein is CASSLDPGGNEKLLF.

The V gene is TRBV7-2, the J gene TRBJ2-5; TRBD2 matches at 7 bases. The CDR3 runs 15 residues. The germline CDR1 and CDR2 sequences are SGHTA and FQGNSA. J gave up 2 bases and V 1 base, and 4 bases lay outside the gene matches. Here the CDR3 reads CASSLGGGGQETQYF. The CDR3 coding sequence is TGTGCCAGCAGCTTAGGTGGGGGGGGACAAGAGACCCAGTACTTC.

This clonotype was seen only once. The junction differs from germline at one of its ends, possibly a read error. The gene calls are TRBV12-5 and TRBJ2-1, with TRBD1 matching 7 bases. The CDR3 loop spans 14 amino acids. Germline CDR1 is LGHNT and CDR2 is FRNRAP. The CDR3 here is CAIGRGRSRDEQSF. DNA of the CDR3: TGTGCCATCGGAAGGGGGCGCAGTAGGGATGAGCAGTCCTTC. Together with reference TRBV12-5 and TRBJ2-1, the CDR3 gives the full variable domain: DARVTQTPRHKVTEMGQEVTMRCQPILGHNTVFWYRQTMMQGLELLAYFRNRAPLDDSGMPKDRFSAEMPDATLATLKIQPSEPRDSAVYFCAIGRGRSRDEQSFGPGTRLTVL.

This clonotype was counted ten times or more. This chain links TRBV12-3 or TRBV12-4 with TRBJ2-1, with TRBD2 matching 11 bases. The CDR3 runs to 15 residues. The ends lost 6 bases at V and 4 bases at J; junction bases unmatched: 5. The CDR3 is CASSLTSGKYNEQFF. The CDR3 bases are TGTGCCAGCAGCCTGACTAGCGGGAAATACAATGAGCAGTTCTTC.

About this clonotype itself: This clone may be a read error of a much larger clone one base away. The chain has TRBV9 and TRBJ2-5, with D uncertain. The CDR3 length is 14 residues. From germline, CDR1 is SGDLS and CDR2 YYNGEE. Here the CDR3 DNA reads TGTGCCAGCAGCGTAGAAGGAACCGTGGAGACCCAGTCCTTC. Translating it yields CASSVEGTVETQSF.

The J gene is TRBJ1-1, the V gene TRBV19, with TRBD1 matching over 8 bases. V was pared by 5 bases and J by 1 base, with 3 bases of the junction left unmatched. CDR1 and CDR2 from the germline V gene are LNHDA and SQIVND (reference sequence). This CDR3 is built from 14 residues. This chain's CDR3 is CASSHGTGNTEAFF. As DNA, the CDR3 is TGTGCCAGTAGTCACGGGACAGGGAACACTGAAGCTTTCTTT.

This clonotype was recorded at least ten times. The chain links TRBV20-1 to TRBJ1-5; D perhaps matches TRBD1 (5 bases). Germline CDR1 is DFQATT and CDR2 is SNEGSKA (reference sequence). This CDR3 comprises 13 residues. V lost 2 bases and J 4 bases, leaving 9 bases between the germline ends. Here the CDR3 reads CSARRDGNQPQHF. CDR3 bases: TGCAGTGCTAGAAGGGACGGGAATCAGCCCCAGCATTTT.

This clonotype occurred many times. The chain joins TRBV9 to TRBJ2-6, with a tentative D call TRBD2 (6 bases). The V end lost 1 base, the J end lost 1 base, and 15 bases lay between the germline ends. CDR1 and CDR2 (germline): SGDLS, YYNGEE. There are 18 residues in the CDR3. In DNA, the CDR3 is TGTGCCAGCAGCGTAAGTGGGACTTCGGGATCTGGGGCCAACGTCCTGACTTTC. Translating gives CASSVSGTSGSGANVLTF.

Remarks on this clonotype: A read error may be the cause here, since a much bigger clone is one base away. V gene TRBV5-4 combines with J gene TRBJ1-6; D may be TRBD1 (6 bases). The germline V and J ends were trimmed by 5 bases and 8 bases, with 17 bases remaining between them. The germline V gene encodes CDR1 SGHNT and CDR2 YYREEE (reference sequence). CDR3 length: 15 residues. CDR3 loop: CASSEGGLNDSPLHF. The CDR3 DNA reads TGTGCCAGCAGTGAGGGGGGACTTAATGATTCACCCCTCCACTTT.

Points on this clonotype: A single base separates this from a much larger clone, so it may be a read error. The rearrangement joins TRBV19 to TRBJ2-1; D unclear. The CDR3 is 16 residues long. Per the germline V gene, CDR1 is LNHDA and CDR2 is SQIVND (reference sequence). With 6 bases removed from V and 7 bases from J, the gap between germline ends came to 22 bases. CDR3 DNA: TGTGCCAGTAGATCACCCCCGGAGACCCCGCGGAATGAGCAGTTCTTC. Translating gives CASRSPPETPRNEQFF.

This clonotype was recorded a few times. The chain couples TRBV27 to TRBJ2-3; TRBD2 is a possible D gene (7 bases). V lost 1 base and J 4 bases, leaving 9 bases between the germline ends. This CDR3 is built from 14 residues. Germline CDR1 MNHEY, CDR2 SMNVEV (reference sequence). This chain's CDR3 is CASSLLGGADTQYF. The DNA for the CDR3 is TGTGCCAGCAGTTTATTAGGGGGGGCAGATACGCAGTATTTT.

Remarks on this clonotype: At one of its ends the junction is not consistent with the germline gene, which may arise from a read error. V gene TRBV19 combines with J gene TRBJ1-2; weak D call: TRBD1 (5 bases). The CDR3 runs to 12 residues. Germline lookup yields CDR1 LNHDA and CDR2 SQIVND (reference sequence). CDR3 nucleotide sequence: TGTGCCAGTAGTTCCTCGGGGGTGGGCTTCCCCTTC. Protein product: CASSSSGVGFPF. Drawing the rest from reference TRBV19 and TRBJ1-2, the complete variable domain is DGGITQSPKYLFRKEGQNVTLSCEQNLNHDAMYWYRQDPGQGLRLIYYSQIVNDFQKGDIAEGYSVSREKKESFPLTVTSAQKNPTAFYLCASSSSGVGFPFGSGTRLTVV.

This clonotype appeared many times. The V and J genes are TRBV20-1 and TRBJ2-7, with 8 bases identical to TRBD1. J gave up 4 bases and V 1 base, and 3 bases lay outside the gene matches. CDR1 DFQATT and CDR2 SNEGSKA come from the germline V gene (reference sequence). CDR3 length: 13 residues. The CDR3 bases are TGCAGTGCTAGAGGGACAGGGCGTTACGAGCAGTACTTC. It codes for CSARGTGRYEQYF.

This clonotype was detected a few times. This may come from a read error, since a much larger clone is one base off. The CDR3 is CASSSGWGADANVLTF. The CDR3 DNA reads TGCGCCAGCAGTTCCGGTTGGGGGGCAGACGCCAACGTCCTGACTTTC. V is TRBV5-1 and J is TRBJ2-6; D could derive from TRBD1 or TRBD2 (6 bases each). Trimming cost V 5 bases and J 7 bases, with 19 bases left between them. Looked up from germline, CDR1 is SGHRS and CDR2 is YFSETQ. The CDR3 sequence is 16 residues long.

This clonotype was seen a handful of times. This sequence joins TRBV11-2 and TRBJ2-7; D ambiguous. Germline CDR1 SGHAT, CDR2 FQNNGV. This CDR3 region has 14 residues. V lost 1 base, J lost 7 bases, and 14 bases lay in between. The CDR3 loop reads CASSLVVRYPEQYF. The DNA for the CDR3 is TGTGCCAGCAGCTTAGTGGTTAGATACCCAGAGCAGTACTTC.

This clonotype was seen ten or more times. The rearrangement links TRBV20-1 to TRBJ2-2; D is perhaps TRBD2 (6 bases). CDR3 size: 12 residues. With 6 bases removed from V and 6 bases from J, the gap between germline ends came to 11 bases. Germline CDR1 is DFQATT and CDR2 is SNEGSKA (reference sequence). CDR3 region: CSAGLASGELFF. In nucleotides, the CDR3 is TGCAGTGCGGGTCTAGCGTCCGGGGAGCTGTTTTTT.

Many counts were recorded for this clonotype. This rearrangement joins TRBV2 to TRBJ2-1, with 12 bases that match TRBD2. The CDR3 runs to 16 residues. Germline V gene data show CDR1 as SNHLY and CDR2 as FYNNEI. J gave up 7 bases and V 4 bases, and 8 bases lay outside the gene matches. CDR3 nucleotide sequence: TGTGCCAGCAGTGGACTAGCGGGAGCTCGGGGTAATGAGCAGTTCTTC. Protein product: CASSGLAGARGNEQFF.

The sample holds a few counts of this clonotype. The CDR3 here is CASRGGEDTEAFF. As DNA, the CDR3 is TGTGCCAGCAGAGGAGGGGAGGACACTGAAGCTTTCTTT. The chain recombines TRBV2 with TRBJ1-1; a weak D match, TRBD1 (5 bases). V lost 6 bases, J lost 3 bases, and 11 bases lay in between. Germline lookup yields CDR1 SNHLY and CDR2 FYNNEI. The CDR3 is made up of 13 amino acids. Combining the CDR3 with reference TRBV2 and TRBJ1-1 gives the whole variable domain EPEVTQTPSHQVTQMGQEVILRCVPISNHLYFYWYRQILGQKVEFLVSFYNNEISEKSEIFDDQFSVERPDGSNFTLKIRSTKLEDSAMYFCASRGGEDTEAFFGQGTRLTVV.